Each of the 3 T cell receptor beta chains below was sequenced from the same sample in a study of cytomegalovirus exposure and HLA in healthy donors. Primers included in the PCR were 60 Vbeta and 13 Jbeta primers. Sequenced by immunoSEQ multiplex PCR; TCRdb stores in-frame clones only, minus some. This table has some 130,000 clones, approximately 90% appearing once. Sequenced input: PBMCs. Every receptor here comes from a woman in her twenties or thirties in good health and CMV-seronegative.

V usage is TRBV19 and J usage is TRBJ2-2, with 9 bases matching TRBD1. CDR1 is LNHDA, CDR2 SQIVND, per germline (reference sequence). The V and J ends lost 6 bases and 7 bases, in that order; junction bases with no gene match: 9. The CDR3 runs to 15 residues. The CDR3 region has the DNA TGTGCCAGTAGGAGGGCAGGGACAGGGCGCGGGGAGCTGTTTTTT. Amino acid sequence: CASRRAGTGRGELFF.

This clone was observed once. The chain uses TRBV5-4 and TRBJ1-2; 7 bases line up with TRBD1. The CDR3 extends over 14 amino acids. Germline values: CDR1 SGHNT, CDR2 YYREEE (reference sequence). Trimming removed 4 bases from V and 8 bases from J; junction bases left unmatched: 11. The CDR3 coding sequence is TGTGCCAGCAGCGTAGGGGCAGGGGGAGAGGGCTACACCTTC. Amino acid sequence: CASSVGAGGEGYTF.

This clone was found once. The chain employs TRBV7-2 and TRBJ2-1; a possible D gene is TRBD2 (6 bases). In germline, CDR1 is SGHTA, CDR2 FQGNSA. V lost 3 bases and J 7 bases, leaving 13 bases between the germline ends. This CDR3 contains 14 residues. CDR3 in amino acids: CASSFRGLTNEQFF. The CDR3 nucleotides read TGTGCCAGCAGCTTTCGGGGGTTAACGAATGAGCAGTTCTTC. The full variable domain, its missing parts supplied by reference TRBV7-2 and TRBJ2-1, is GAGVSQSPSNKVTEKGKDVELRCDPISGHTALYWYRQSLGQGLEFLIYFQGNSAPDKSGLPSDRFSAERTGGSVSTLTIQRTQQEDSAVYLCASSFRGLTNEQFFGPGTRLTVL.